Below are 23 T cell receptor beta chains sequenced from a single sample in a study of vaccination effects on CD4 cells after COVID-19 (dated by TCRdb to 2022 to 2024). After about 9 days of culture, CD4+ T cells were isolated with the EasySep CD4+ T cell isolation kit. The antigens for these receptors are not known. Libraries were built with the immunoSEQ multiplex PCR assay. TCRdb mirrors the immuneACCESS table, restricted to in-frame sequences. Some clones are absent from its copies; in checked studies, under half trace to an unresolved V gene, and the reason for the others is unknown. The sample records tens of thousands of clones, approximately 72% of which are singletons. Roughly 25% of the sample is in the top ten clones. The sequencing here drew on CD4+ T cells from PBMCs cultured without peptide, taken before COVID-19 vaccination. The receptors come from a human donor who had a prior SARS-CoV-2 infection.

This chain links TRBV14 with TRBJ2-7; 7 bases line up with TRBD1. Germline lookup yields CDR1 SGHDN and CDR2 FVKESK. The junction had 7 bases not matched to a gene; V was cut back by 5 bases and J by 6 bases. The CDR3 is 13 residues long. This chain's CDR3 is CASSEQGSGEQYF. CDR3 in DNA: TGTGCCAGCAGCGAACAGGGGAGTGGCGAGCAGTACTTC.

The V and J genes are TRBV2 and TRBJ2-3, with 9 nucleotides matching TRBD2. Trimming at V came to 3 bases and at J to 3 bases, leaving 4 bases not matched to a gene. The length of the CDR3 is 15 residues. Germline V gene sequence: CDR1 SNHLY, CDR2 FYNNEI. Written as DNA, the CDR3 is TGTGCCAGCAGTGAGCGGGAGGGGGGAACAGATACGCAGTATTTT. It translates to CASSEREGGTDTQYF.

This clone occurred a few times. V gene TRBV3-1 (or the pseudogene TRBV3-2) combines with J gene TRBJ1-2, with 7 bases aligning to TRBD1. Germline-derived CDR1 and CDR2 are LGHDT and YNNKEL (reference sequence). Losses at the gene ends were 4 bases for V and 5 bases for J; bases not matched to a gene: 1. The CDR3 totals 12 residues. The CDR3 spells CASSPGGYGYTF. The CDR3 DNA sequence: TGTGCCAGCAGCCCAGGGGGGTATGGCTACACCTTC.

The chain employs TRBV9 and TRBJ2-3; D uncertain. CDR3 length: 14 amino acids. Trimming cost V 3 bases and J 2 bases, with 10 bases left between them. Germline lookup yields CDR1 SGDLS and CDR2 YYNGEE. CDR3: CASSGVATTDTQYF. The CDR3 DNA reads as TGTGCCAGCAGCGGGGTGGCAACCACAGATACGCAGTATTTT. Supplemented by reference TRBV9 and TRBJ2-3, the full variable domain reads DSGVTQTPKHLITATGQRVTLRCSPRSGDLSVYWYQQSLDQGLQFLIQYYNGEERAKGNILERFSAQQFPDLHSELNLSSLELGDSALYFCASSGVATTDTQYFGPGTRLTVL.

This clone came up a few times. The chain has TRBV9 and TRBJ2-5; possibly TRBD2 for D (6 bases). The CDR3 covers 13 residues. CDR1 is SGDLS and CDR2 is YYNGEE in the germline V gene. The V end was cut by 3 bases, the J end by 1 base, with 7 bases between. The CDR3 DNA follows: TGTGCCAGCAGCGGTAGCGGCCAAGAGACCCAGTACTTC. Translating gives CASSGSGQETQYF.

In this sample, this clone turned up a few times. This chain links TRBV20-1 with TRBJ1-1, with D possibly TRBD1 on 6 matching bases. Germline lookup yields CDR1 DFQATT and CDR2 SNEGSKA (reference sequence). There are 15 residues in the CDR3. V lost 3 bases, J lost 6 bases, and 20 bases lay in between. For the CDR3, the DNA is TGCAGTGCTAGTCGGGGGGGCGCAGGAAGTGCTGAAGCTTTCTTT. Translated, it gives CSASRGGAGSAEAFF.

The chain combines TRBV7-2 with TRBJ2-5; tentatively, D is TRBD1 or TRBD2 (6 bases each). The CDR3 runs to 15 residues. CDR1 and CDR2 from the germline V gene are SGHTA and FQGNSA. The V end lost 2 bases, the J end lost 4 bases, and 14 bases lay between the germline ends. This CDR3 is CASSLFWGAGETQYF. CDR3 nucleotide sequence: TGTGCCAGCAGCTTATTCTGGGGGGCAGGAGAGACCCAGTACTTC. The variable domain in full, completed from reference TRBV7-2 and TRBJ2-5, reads GAGVSQSPSNKVTEKGKDVELRCDPISGHTALYWYRQSLGQGLEFLIYFQGNSAPDKSGLPSDRFSAERTGGSVSTLTIQRTQQEDSAVYLCASSLFWGAGETQYFGPGTRLLVL.

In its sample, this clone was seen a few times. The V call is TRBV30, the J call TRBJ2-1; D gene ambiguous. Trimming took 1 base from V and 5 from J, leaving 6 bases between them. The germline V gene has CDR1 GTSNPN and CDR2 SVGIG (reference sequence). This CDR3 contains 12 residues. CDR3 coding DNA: TGTGCCTGGAGTGGTCGGAACAATGAGCAGTTCTTC. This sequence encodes CAWSGRNNEQFF.

The CDR3 loop reads CASSLGGQGTYNEQFF. Here the CDR3 DNA reads TGTGCCAGCAGCTTAGGGGGACAGGGGACCTACAATGAGCAGTTCTTC. The chain uses TRBV5-4 and TRBJ2-1, with TRBD1 matching 10 bases. V trimming: 2 bases; J trimming: 2 bases; junction bases outside the gene matches: 4. The CDR3 has 16 residues. CDR1 is SGHNT, CDR2 YYREEE, per germline (reference sequence). Supplemented by reference TRBV5-4 and TRBJ2-1, the full variable domain reads ETGVTQSPTHLIKTRGQQVTLRCSSQSGHNTVSWYQQALGQGPQFIFQYYREEENGRGNFPPRFSGLQFPNYSSELNVNALELDDSALYLCASSLGGQGTYNEQFFGPGTRLTVL.

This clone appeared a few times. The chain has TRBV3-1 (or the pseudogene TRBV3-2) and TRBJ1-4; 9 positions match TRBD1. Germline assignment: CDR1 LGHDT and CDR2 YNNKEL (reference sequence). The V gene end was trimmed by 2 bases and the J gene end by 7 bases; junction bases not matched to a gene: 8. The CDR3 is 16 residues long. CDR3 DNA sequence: TGTGCCAGCAGCCAAAATTCCGGGACAGGGCTTGAAAAACTGTTTTTT. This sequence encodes CASSQNSGTGLEKLFF.

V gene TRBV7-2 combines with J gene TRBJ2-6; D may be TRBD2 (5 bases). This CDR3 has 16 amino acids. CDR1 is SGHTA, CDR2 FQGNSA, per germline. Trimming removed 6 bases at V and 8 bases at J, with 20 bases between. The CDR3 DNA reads TGTGCCAGCAGTCCCGGAACCCGGGAAAGGACCAACGTCCTGACTTTC. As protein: CASSPGTRERTNVLTF.

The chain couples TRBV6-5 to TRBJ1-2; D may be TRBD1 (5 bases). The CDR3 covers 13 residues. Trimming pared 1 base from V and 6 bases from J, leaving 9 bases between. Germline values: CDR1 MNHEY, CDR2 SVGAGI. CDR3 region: CASSYFARDGYTF. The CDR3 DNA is TGTGCCAGCAGTTACTTTGCCAGGGATGGCTACACCTTC.

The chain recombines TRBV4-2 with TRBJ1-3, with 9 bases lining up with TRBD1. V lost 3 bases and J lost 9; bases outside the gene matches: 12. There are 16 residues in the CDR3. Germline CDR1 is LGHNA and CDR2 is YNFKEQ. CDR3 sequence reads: CASSHDEGQGRSTIYF. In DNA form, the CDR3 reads TGTGCCAGCAGCCATGATGAAGGACAGGGGAGAAGCACCATATATTTT.

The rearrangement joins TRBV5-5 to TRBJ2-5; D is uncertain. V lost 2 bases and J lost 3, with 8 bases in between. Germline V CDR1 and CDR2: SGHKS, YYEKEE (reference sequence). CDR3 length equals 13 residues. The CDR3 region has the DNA TGTGCCAGCAGCTTAGGATATAAAGAGACCCAGTACTTC. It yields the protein CASSLGYKETQYF. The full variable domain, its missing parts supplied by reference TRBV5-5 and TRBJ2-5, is DAGVTQSPTHLIKTRGQQVTLRCSPISGHKSVSWYQQVLGQGPQFIFQYYEKEERGRGNFPDRFSARQFPNYSSELNVNALLLGDSALYLCASSLGYKETQYFGPGTRLLVL.

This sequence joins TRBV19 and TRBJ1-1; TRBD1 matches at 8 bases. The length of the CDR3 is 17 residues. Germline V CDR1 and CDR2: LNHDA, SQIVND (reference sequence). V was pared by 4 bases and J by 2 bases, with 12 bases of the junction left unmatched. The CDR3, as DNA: TGTGCCAGTAGTACACTATATCGGGACAGGTCCAACACTGAAGCTTTCTTT. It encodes CASSTLYRDRSNTEAFF.

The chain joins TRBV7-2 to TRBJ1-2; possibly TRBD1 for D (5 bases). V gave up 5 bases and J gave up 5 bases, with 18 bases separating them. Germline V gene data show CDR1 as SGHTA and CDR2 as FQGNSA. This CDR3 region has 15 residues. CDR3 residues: CASSDGRDGEYGYTF. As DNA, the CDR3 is TGTGCCAGCAGCGACGGCCGGGACGGGGAATATGGCTACACCTTC.

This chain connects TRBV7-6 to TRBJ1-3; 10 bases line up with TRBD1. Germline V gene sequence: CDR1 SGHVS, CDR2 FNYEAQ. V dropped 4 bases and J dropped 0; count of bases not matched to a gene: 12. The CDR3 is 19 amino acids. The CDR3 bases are TGTGCCAGCAGCTCCTTAAAGGACAGGGGGACCCTCTCTGGAAACACCATATATTTT. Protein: CASSSLKDRGTLSGNTIYF.

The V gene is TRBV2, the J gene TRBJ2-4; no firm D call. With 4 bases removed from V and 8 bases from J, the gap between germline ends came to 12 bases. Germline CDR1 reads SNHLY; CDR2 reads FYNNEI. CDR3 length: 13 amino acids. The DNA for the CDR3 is TGTGCCAGCAGTGGGTATGGGTTAGACATTCAGTACTTC. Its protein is CASSGYGLDIQYF.

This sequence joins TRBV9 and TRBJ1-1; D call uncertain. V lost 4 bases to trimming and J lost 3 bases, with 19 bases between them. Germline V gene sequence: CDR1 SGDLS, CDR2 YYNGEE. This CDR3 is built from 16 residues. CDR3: CASSLQTVGRDTEAFF. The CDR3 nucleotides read TGTGCCAGCAGCCTTCAAACGGTCGGCCGGGACACTGAAGCTTTCTTT.

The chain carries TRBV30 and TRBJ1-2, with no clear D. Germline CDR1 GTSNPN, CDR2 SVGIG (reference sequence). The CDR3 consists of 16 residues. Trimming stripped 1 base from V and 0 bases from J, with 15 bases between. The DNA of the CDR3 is TGTGCCTGGAGTGATCCCGGCCAGCCAACTAACTATGGCTACACCTTC. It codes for CAWSDPGQPTNYGYTF. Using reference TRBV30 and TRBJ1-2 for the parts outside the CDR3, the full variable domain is SQTIHQWPATLVQPVGSPLSLECTVEGTSNPNLYWYRQAAGRGLQLLFYSVGIGQISSEVPQNLSASRPQDRQFILSSKKLLLSDSGFYLCAWSDPGQPTNYGYTFGSGTRLTVV.

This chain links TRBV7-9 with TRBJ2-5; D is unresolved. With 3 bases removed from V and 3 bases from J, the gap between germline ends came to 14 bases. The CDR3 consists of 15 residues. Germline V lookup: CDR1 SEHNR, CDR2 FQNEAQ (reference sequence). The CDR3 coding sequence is TGTGCCAGCAGCTTGGGTGTACTTAGGGAAGAGACCCAGTACTTC. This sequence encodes CASSLGVLREETQYF.

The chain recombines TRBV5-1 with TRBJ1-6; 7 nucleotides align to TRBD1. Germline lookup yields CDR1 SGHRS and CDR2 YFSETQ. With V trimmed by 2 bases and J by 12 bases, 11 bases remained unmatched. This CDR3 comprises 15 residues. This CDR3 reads CASSFGRGRSGPLHF. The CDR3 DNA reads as TGCGCCAGCAGCTTCGGCAGGGGGAGAAGCGGACCCCTCCACTTT.

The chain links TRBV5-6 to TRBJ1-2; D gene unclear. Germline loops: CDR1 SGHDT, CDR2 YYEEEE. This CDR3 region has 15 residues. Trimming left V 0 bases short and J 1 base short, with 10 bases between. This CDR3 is CASSLGPTVNYGYTF. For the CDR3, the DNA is TGTGCCAGCAGCTTGGGGCCCACAGTTAACTATGGCTACACCTTC. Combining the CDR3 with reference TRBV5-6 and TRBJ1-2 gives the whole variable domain DAGVTQSPTHLIKTRGQQVTLRCSPKSGHDTVSWYQQALGQGPQFIFQYYEEEERQRGNFPDRFSGHQFPNYSSELNVNALLLGDSALYLCASSLGPTVNYGYTFGSGTRLTVV.